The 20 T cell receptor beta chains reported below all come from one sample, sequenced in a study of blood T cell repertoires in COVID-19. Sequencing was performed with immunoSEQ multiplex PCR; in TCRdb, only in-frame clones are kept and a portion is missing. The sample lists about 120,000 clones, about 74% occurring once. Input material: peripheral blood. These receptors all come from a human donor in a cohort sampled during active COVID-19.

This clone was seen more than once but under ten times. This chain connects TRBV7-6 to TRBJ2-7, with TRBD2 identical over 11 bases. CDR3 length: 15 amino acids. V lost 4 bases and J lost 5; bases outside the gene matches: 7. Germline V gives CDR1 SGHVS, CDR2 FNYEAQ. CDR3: CASSSNPGLADEQYF. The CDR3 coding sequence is TGTGCCAGCAGCTCTAACCCGGGACTAGCGGACGAGCAGTACTTC. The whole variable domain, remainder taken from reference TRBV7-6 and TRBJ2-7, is GAGVSQSPRYKVTKRGQDVALRCDPISGHVSLYWYRQALGQGPEFLTYFNYEAQQDKSGLPNDRFSAERPEGSISTLTIQRTEQRDSAMYRCASSSNPGLADEQYFGPGTRLTVT.

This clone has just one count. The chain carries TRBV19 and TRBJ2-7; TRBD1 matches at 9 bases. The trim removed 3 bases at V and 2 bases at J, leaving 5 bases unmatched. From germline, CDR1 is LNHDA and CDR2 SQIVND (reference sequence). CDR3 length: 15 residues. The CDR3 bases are TGTGCCAGTAGTATCGGACAGGGGAGTCCCTACGAGCAGTACTTC. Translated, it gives CASSIGQGSPYEQYF.

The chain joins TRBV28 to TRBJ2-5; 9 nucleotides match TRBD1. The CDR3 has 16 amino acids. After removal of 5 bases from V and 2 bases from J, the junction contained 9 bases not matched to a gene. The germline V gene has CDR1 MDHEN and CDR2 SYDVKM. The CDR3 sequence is CASSAEGDREQETQYF. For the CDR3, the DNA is TGTGCCAGCAGTGCCGAGGGGGACAGGGAACAAGAGACCCAGTACTTC.

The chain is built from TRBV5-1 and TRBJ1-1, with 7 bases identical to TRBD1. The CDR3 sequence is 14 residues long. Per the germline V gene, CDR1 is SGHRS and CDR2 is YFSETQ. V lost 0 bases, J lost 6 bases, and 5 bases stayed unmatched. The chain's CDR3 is CASSLEAGGSEAFF. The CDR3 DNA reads TGCGCCAGCAGCTTGGAGGCAGGGGGTTCTGAAGCTTTCTTT.

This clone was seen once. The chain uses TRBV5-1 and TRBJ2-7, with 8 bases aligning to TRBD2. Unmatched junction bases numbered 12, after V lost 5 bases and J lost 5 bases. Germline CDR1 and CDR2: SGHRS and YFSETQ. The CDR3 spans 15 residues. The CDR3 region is CASRPRAGGGDEQYF. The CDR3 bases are TGCGCCAGCAGGCCCCGGGCGGGAGGTGGAGACGAGCAGTACTTC.

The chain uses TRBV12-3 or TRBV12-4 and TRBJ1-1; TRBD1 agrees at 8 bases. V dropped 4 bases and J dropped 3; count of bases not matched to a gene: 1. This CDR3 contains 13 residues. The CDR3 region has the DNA TGTGCCAGCAGTTGGGGACAGGACACTGAAGCTTTCTTT. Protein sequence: CASSWGQDTEAFF.

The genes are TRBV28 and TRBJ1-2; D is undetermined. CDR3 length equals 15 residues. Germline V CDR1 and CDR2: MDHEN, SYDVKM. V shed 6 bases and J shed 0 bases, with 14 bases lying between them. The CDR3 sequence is CASSRYVEANYGYTF. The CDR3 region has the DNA TGTGCCAGCAGCCGATATGTTGAGGCTAACTATGGCTACACCTTC.

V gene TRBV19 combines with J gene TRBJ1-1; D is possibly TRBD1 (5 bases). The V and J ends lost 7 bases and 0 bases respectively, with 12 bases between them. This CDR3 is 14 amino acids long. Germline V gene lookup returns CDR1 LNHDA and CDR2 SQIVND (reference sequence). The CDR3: CASTQGRMNTEAFF. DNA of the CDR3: TGTGCCAGTACGCAGGGCCGGATGAACACTGAAGCTTTCTTT. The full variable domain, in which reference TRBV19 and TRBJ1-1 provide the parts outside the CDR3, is DGGITQSPKYLFRKEGQNVTLSCEQNLNHDAMYWYRQDPGQGLRLIYYSQIVNDFQKGDIAEGYSVSREKKESFPLTVTSAQKNPTAFYLCASTQGRMNTEAFFGQGTRLTVV.

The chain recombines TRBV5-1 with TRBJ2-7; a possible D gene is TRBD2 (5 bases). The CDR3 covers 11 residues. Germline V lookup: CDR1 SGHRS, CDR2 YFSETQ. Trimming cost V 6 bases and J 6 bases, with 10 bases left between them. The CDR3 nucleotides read TGCGCCAGCAAGTATGGGAGCGAGCAGTACTTC. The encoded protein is CASKYGSEQYF.

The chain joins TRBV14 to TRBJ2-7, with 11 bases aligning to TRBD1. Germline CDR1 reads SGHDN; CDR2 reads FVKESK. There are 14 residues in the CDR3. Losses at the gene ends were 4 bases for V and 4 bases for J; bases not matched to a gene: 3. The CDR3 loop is CASSPGQGGYEQYF. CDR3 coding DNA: TGTGCCAGCAGCCCGGGACAGGGGGGATACGAGCAGTACTTC. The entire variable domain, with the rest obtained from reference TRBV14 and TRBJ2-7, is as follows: EAGVTQFPSHSVIEKGQTVTLRCDPISGHDNLYWYRRVMGKEIKFLLHFVKESKQDESGMPNNRFLAERTGGTYSTLKVQPAELEDSGVYFCASSPGQGGYEQYFGPGTRLTVT.

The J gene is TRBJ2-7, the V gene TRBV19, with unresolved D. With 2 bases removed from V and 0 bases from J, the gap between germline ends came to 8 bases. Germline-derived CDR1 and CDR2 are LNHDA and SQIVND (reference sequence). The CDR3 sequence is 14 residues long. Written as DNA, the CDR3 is TGTGCCAGTAGTATAACAGCCAGCTCCTACGAGCAGTACTTC. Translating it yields CASSITASSYEQYF.

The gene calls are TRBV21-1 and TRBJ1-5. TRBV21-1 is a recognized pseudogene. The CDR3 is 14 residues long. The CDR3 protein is CASHPRGINQPQHF. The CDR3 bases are TGTGCCAGCCACCCTCGGGGAATAAATCAGCCCCAGCATTTT.

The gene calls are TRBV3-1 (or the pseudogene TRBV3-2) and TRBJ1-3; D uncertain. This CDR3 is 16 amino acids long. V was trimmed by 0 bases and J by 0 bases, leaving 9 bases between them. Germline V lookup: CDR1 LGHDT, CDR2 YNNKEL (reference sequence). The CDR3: CASSQDAGISGNTIYF. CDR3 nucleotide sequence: TGTGCCAGCAGCCAAGACGCGGGAATCTCTGGAAACACCATATATTTT.

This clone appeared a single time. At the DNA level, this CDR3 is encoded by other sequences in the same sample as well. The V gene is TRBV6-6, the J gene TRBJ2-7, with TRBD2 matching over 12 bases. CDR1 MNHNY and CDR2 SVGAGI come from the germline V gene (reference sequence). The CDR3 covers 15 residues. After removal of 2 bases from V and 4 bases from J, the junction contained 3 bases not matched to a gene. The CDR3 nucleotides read TGTGCCAGCAGTTACCCTAGCGGGGGGGGTTACGAGCAGTACTTC. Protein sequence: CASSYPSGGGYEQYF.

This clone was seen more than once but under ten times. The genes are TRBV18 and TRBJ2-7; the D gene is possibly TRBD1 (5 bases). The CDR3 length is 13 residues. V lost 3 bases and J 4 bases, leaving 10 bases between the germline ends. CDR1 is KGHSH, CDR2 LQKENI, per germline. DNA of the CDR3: TGTGCCAGCTCACCTGCCGCAGGGTACGAGCAGTACTTC. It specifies CASSPAAGYEQYF.

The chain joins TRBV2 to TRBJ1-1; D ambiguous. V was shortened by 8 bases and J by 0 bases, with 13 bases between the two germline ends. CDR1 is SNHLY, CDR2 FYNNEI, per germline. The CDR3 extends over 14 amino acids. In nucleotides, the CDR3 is TGTGCCAGCGGTTTGGAGGGCTTGAACACTGAAGCTTTCTTT. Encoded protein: CASGLEGLNTEAFF.

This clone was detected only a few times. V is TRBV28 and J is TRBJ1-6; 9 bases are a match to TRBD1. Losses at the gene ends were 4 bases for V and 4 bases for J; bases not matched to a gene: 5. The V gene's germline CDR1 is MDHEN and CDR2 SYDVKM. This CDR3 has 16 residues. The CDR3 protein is CASSSPGTGYNSPLHF. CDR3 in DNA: TGTGCCAGCAGTTCGCCCGGGACAGGGTATAATTCACCCCTCCACTTT.

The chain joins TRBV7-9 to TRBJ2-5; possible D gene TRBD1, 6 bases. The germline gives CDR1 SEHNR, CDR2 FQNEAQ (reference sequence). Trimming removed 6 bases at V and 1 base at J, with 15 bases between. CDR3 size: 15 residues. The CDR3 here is CASSPMGALQETQYF. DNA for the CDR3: TGTGCCAGCAGTCCAATGGGGGCCCTCCAAGAGACCCAGTACTTC.

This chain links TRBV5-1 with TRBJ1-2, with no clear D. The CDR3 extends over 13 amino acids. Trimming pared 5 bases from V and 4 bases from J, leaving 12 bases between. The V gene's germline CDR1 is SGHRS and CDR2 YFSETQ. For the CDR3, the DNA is TGCGCCAGCAGTAACCAAGGAGCCTATGGCTACACCTTC. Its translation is CASSNQGAYGYTF. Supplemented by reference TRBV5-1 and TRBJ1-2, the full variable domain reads KAGVTQTPRYLIKTRGQQVTLSCSPISGHRSVSWYQQTPGQGLQFLFEYFSETQRNKGNFPGRFSGRQFSNSRSEMNVSTLELGDSALYLCASSNQGAYGYTFGSGTRLTVV.

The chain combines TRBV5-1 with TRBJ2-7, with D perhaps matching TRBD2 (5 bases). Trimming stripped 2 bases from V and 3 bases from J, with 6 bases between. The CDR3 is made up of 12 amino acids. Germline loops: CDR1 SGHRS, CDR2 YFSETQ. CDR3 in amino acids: CASSFEGYEQYF. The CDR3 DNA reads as TGCGCCAGCAGCTTTGAGGGCTACGAGCAGTACTTC.